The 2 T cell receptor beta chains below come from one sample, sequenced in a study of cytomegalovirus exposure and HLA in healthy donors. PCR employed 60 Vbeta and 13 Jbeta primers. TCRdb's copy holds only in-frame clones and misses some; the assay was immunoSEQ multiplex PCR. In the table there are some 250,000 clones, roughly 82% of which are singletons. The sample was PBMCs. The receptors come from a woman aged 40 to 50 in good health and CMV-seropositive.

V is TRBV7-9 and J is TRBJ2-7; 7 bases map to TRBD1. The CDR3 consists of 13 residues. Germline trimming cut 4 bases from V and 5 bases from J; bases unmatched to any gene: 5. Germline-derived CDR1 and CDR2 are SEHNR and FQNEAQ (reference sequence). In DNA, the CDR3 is TGTGCCAGCAGCTCGGAACAGGGGCACGAGCAGTACTTC. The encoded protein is CASSSEQGHEQYF.

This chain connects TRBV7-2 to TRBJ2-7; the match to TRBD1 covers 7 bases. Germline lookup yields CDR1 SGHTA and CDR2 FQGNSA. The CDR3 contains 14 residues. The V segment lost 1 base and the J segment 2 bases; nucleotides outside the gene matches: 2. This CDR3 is CASSLGDRTYEQYF. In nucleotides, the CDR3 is TGTGCCAGCAGCTTAGGGGACAGAACCTACGAGCAGTACTTC.